This TCR beta chain was profiled in a study of blood T cells in healthy people across ages. The use of a sample-barcoded 5' primer and a J-beta primer mix characterized a second PCR of about 7 to 12 cycles. Each CDR3 protein gets one entry after TCRdb re-called the 5' RACE reads with MiXCR. The top ten clones hold about 11% of a sample with approximately 1.5 million distinct CDR3 sequences, about 31% of them seen once. With 4 bases clipped from V and 8 bases from J, the junction kept 9 bases outside the gene matches. Per germline, CDR1 SGHRS and CDR2 YFSETQ. The length of the CDR3 is 15 residues. The specimen was blood. The source is a young woman in good health. V gene TRBV5-1 combines with J gene TRBJ1-4; TRBD1 matches at 9 bases. The CDR3 region has the DNA TGCGCCAGCAGCGGGGGGACAGGGAGAGTGGAAAAACTGTTTTTT. Amino acid sequence: CASSGGTGRVEKLFF.